This T cell receptor (beta chain) is from a study of blood T cell repertoires in COVID-19. Study-wide background: The United States, Italy and Spain supplied acute and convalescent COVID-19 samples. The cDNA or gDNA used as material had been derived from T cells, B-cell-depleted T cells, or PBMCs.

The V end was cut by 10 bases, the J end by 3 bases, with 10 bases between. Germline V gives CDR1 MNHEY, CDR2 SVGAGI. This CDR3 contains 11 residues. Under the authors' procedure: Amplification of reference gene primers was used by the study to estimate nucleated cell counts. Sequenced by immunoSEQ multiplex PCR; TCRdb stores in-frame clones only, minus some. The D gene and trimming were derived from the DNA, and the V and J assignments and clone size from that table. This sample has around 150,000 clones, with 87% found just once. The table lists this clone with a few counts. The sequenced material came from peripheral blood. The sequence came from a human donor in a cohort sampled during active COVID-19. This sequence joins TRBV6-5 and TRBJ2-7, with D unclear. The CDR3 is CATTINYEQYF. DNA for the CDR3: TGTGCCACCACAATAAACTACGAGCAGTACTTC.